Listed below are T cell receptor beta chains from one sample, sequenced in a study of blood T cell repertoires in COVID-19. Sequencing was performed with immunoSEQ multiplex PCR; in TCRdb, only in-frame clones are kept and a portion is missing. This sample has roughly 670,000 clones, with about 90% found just once. Sequencing input: peripheral blood. All receptors come from a woman younger than 35 with acute or convalescent COVID-19. CDR3s include the opening cysteine and the closing phenylalanine or tryptophan. D genes are given only for firm matches. Not every row has a clone size; where given, it reads once, few, many or a size class.

J gene: TRBJ1-2
clone size: once
CDR3 length: 13
D gene: -
V gene: TRBV27
CDR3 protein: CASSTVANYGYTF
CDR3 DNA: TGTGCCAGCAGTACAGTAGCTAACTATGGCTACACCTTC

J gene: TRBJ2-7
clone size: -
CDR3 length: 15
D gene: TRBD2
V gene: TRBV6-5
CDR3 protein: CASSYVAGGHYEQYF
CDR3 DNA: TGTGCCAGCAGTTACGTGGCGGGGGGCCACTACGAGCAGTACTTC

J gene: TRBJ2-7
clone size: -
CDR3 length: 15
D gene: -
V gene: TRBV5-1
CDR3 protein: CASSRYGESSYEQYF
CDR3 DNA: TGCGCCAGCAGCCGATACGGGGAAAGCTCCTACGAGCAGTACTTC

J gene: TRBJ1-1
clone size: -
CDR3 length: 14
D gene: TRBD1
V gene: TRBV5-1
CDR3 protein: CASSGQGVNTEAFF
CDR3 DNA: TGCGCCAGCAGCGGACAGGGCGTGAACACTGAAGCTTTCTTT

J gene: TRBJ1-1
clone size: -
CDR3 length: 14
D gene: TRBD1
V gene: TRBV30
CDR3 protein: CAWRRTGVGTEAFF
CDR3 DNA: TGTGCCTGGAGGCGGACAGGGGTCGGCACTGAAGCTTTCTTT

J gene: TRBJ2-7
clone size: -
CDR3 length: 14
D gene: TRBD1
V gene: TRBV19
CDR3 protein: CASSIRGGPYEQYF
CDR3 DNA: TGTGCCAGTAGTATCCGAGGGGGCCCCTACGAGCAGTACTTC

J gene: TRBJ2-1
clone size: -
CDR3 length: 16
D gene: TRBD1
V gene: TRBV6-4
CDR3 protein: CASSEMGQGSYNEQFF
CDR3 DNA: TGTGCCAGCAGTGAAATGGGACAGGGCTCCTACAATGAGCAGTTCTTC

J gene: TRBJ1-4
clone size: once
CDR3 length: 15
D gene: TRBD1
V gene: TRBV5-6
CDR3 protein: CASSETGGRNEKLFF
CDR3 DNA: TGTGCCAGCAGTGAGACAGGGGGCAGGAATGAAAAACTGTTTTTT

J gene: TRBJ2-2
clone size: few
CDR3 length: 12
D gene: TRBD1
V gene: TRBV15
CDR3 protein: CATGQGNGELFF
CDR3 DNA: TGTGCCACAGGACAGGGGAACGGGGAGCTGTTTTTT

J gene: TRBJ2-1
clone size: -
CDR3 length: 14
D gene: TRBD1
V gene: TRBV11-3
CDR3 protein: CASSFGTGYNEQFF
CDR3 DNA: TGTGCCAGCAGCTTCGGGACAGGCTACAATGAGCAGTTCTTC

J gene: TRBJ2-1
clone size: once
CDR3 length: 15
D gene: TRBD2
V gene: TRBV30
CDR3 protein: CAWSPVAGDYNEQFF
CDR3 DNA: TGTGCCTGGAGCCCTGTAGCGGGGGACTACAATGAGCAGTTCTTC

J gene: TRBJ2-2
clone size: -
CDR3 length: 16
D gene: -
V gene: TRBV27
CDR3 protein: CASSFGGFTNTGELFF
CDR3 DNA: TGTGCCAGCAGTTTTGGGGGGTTTACGAACACCGGGGAGCTGTTTTTT

J gene: TRBJ1-6
clone size: -
CDR3 length: 15
D gene: TRBD1
V gene: TRBV6-5
CDR3 protein: CASLPTGGWNSPLHF
CDR3 DNA: TGTGCCAGCCTCCCGACAGGGGGCTGGAATTCACCCCTCCACTTT

J gene: TRBJ2-7
clone size: -
CDR3 length: 15
D gene: TRBD1
V gene: TRBV2
CDR3 protein: CASRDPGGWSYEQYF
CDR3 DNA: TGTGCCAGCAGGGACCCAGGGGGATGGTCCTACGAGCAGTACTTC

J gene: TRBJ1-6
clone size: once
CDR3 length: 16
D gene: TRBD1
V gene: TRBV19
CDR3 protein: CASSTGWGQGNSPLHF
CDR3 DNA: TGTGCCAGTAGTACAGGCTGGGGACAGGGGAATTCACCCCTCCACTTT

J gene: TRBJ1-6
clone size: -
CDR3 length: 18
D gene: -
V gene: TRBV5-4
CDR3 protein: CASSPGGSKPGPNSPLHF
CDR3 DNA: TGTGCCAGCAGCCCCGGGGGGAGTAAACCGGGGCCCAATTCACCCCTCCACTTT

J gene: TRBJ2-7
clone size: -
CDR3 length: 12
D gene: -
V gene: TRBV10-3
CDR3 protein: CAIMGGSYEQYF
CDR3 DNA: TGTGCCATCATGGGGGGATCCTACGAGCAGTACTTC

J gene: TRBJ2-3
clone size: -
CDR3 length: 13
D gene: -
V gene: TRBV6-5
CDR3 protein: CASSLAGGDTQYF
CDR3 DNA: TGTGCCAGCAGCCTAGCAGGGGGGGATACGCAGTATTTT

J gene: TRBJ1-1
clone size: -
CDR3 length: 14
D gene: TRBD1
V gene: TRBV24-1
CDR3 protein: CATGRTGEDTEAFF
CDR3 DNA: TGTGCCACCGGGCGGACAGGGGAGGACACTGAAGCTTTCTTT

J gene: TRBJ2-2
clone size: -
CDR3 length: 16
D gene: TRBD2
V gene: TRBV6-5
CDR3 protein: CASSYSQRGHTGELFF
CDR3 DNA: TGTGCCAGCAGTTACTCACAGCGGGGACACACCGGGGAGCTGTTTTTT

J gene: TRBJ1-2
clone size: -
CDR3 length: 16
D gene: TRBD1
V gene: TRBV9
CDR3 protein: CASNELPTGSWAGYTF
CDR3 DNA: TGTGCCAGCAACGAACTACCGACAGGGTCCTGGGCTGGCTACACCTTC

J gene: TRBJ1-2
clone size: -
CDR3 length: 14
D gene: -
V gene: TRBV18
CDR3 protein: CASSPAGVTEGYTF
CDR3 DNA: TGTGCCAGCTCACCGGCAGGGGTTACGGAAGGCTACACCTTC

J gene: TRBJ1-1
clone size: -
CDR3 length: 12
D gene: -
V gene: TRBV10-3
CDR3 protein: CAISPGGLGAFF
CDR3 DNA: TGTGCCATCAGTCCCGGGGGGCTTGGGGCTTTCTTT

J gene: TRBJ2-3
clone size: -
CDR3 length: 17
D gene: TRBD2
V gene: TRBV24-1
CDR3 protein: CATSDSGRGVRTDTQYF
CDR3 DNA: TGTGCCACCAGTGATTCGGGGCGGGGGGTAAGGACAGATACGCAGTATTTT

J gene: TRBJ2-3
clone size: -
CDR3 length: 18
D gene: TRBD2
V gene: TRBV19
CDR3 protein: CASSYRSGGVSGVDTQYF
CDR3 DNA: TGTGCCAGTAGTTACCGGAGCGGGGGTGTTTCGGGAGTAGATACGCAGTATTTT

J gene: TRBJ2-5
clone size: -
CDR3 length: 18
D gene: -
V gene: TRBV3-1/TRBV3-2
CDR3 protein: CASSPPSGHNGVAKTQYF
CDR3 DNA: TGTGCCAGCAGCCCCCCCTCGGGACACAATGGGGTGGCGAAGACCCAGTACTTC

J gene: TRBJ1-3
clone size: -
CDR3 length: 17
D gene: TRBD1
V gene: TRBV5-1
CDR3 protein: CASSQWTGASSGNTIYF
CDR3 DNA: TGCGCCAGCAGCCAGTGGACAGGGGCTAGCTCTGGAAACACCATATATTTT

J gene: TRBJ2-6
clone size: -
CDR3 length: 17
D gene: -
V gene: TRBV7-3
CDR3 protein: CASSLNPFSSGANVLTF
CDR3 DNA: TGTGCCAGCAGCTTAAATCCCTTTAGCTCTGGGGCCAACGTCCTGACTTTC

J gene: TRBJ2-3
clone size: -
CDR3 length: 12
D gene: -
V gene: TRBV6-1
CDR3 protein: CASSELLDTQYF
CDR3 DNA: TGTGCCAGCAGTGAATTATTAGATACGCAGTATTTT

J gene: TRBJ1-1
clone size: -
CDR3 length: 13
D gene: -
V gene: TRBV6-5
CDR3 protein: CASSFRLETEAFF
CDR3 DNA: TGTGCCAGCAGTTTTCGTCTTGAGACTGAAGCTTTCTTT

J gene: TRBJ1-2
clone size: -
CDR3 length: 14
D gene: TRBD1
V gene: TRBV5-1
CDR3 protein: CASSPPGQGSGYTF
CDR3 DNA: TGCGCCAGCAGCCCACCGGGACAGGGTAGTGGCTACACCTTC

J gene: TRBJ2-1
clone size: once
CDR3 length: 15
D gene: TRBD2
V gene: TRBV7-9
CDR3 protein: CASSFSGGTHNEQFF
CDR3 DNA: TGTGCCAGCAGCTTTAGCGGGGGGACACACAATGAGCAGTTCTTC

J gene: TRBJ2-2
clone size: few
CDR3 length: 14
D gene: -
V gene: TRBV6-4
CDR3 protein: CASSDSADTGELFF
CDR3 DNA: TGTGCCAGCAGTGACTCGGCGGACACCGGGGAGCTGTTTTTT

J gene: TRBJ1-2
clone size: -
CDR3 length: 14
D gene: -
V gene: TRBV6-5
CDR3 protein: CASLGSGNGYGYTF
CDR3 DNA: TGTGCCAGCCTAGGGTCGGGGAATGGCTATGGCTACACCTTC

J gene: TRBJ1-2
clone size: -
CDR3 length: 15
D gene: -
V gene: TRBV27
CDR3 protein: CASSPREGGAYGYTF
CDR3 DNA: TGTGCCAGCAGTCCAAGGGAGGGGGGCGCCTATGGCTACACCTTC